These 20 T cell receptor beta chains share one sample of origin, sequenced in a study of blood T cells in healthy people across ages. It was with a sample-barcoded 5' primer and a J-beta primer mix that a second PCR of roughly 6 to 12 cycles was run. TCRdb processed the 5' RACE reads anew with MiXCR; each CDR3 protein has one entry. The table has around 1,000,000 distinct CDR3 sequences, approximately 25% seen once. These data were likewise used in another study, on T cells of mothers and their children.

The sequenced sample was blood. The receptors come from a girl aged 2 to 10 in good health.

The V and J genes are TRBV9 and TRBJ2-2; D may be TRBD1 or TRBD2 (5 bases each). V dropped 1 base and J dropped 3 bases, with 10 bases sitting between them. This CDR3 has 15 amino acids. Germline V gives CDR1 SGDLS, CDR2 YYNGEE. The CDR3 sequence: CASSVRVGDTGELFF. In nucleotides, the CDR3 is TGTGCCAGCAGCGTAAGGGTGGGGGACACCGGGGAGCTGTTTTTT.

This clonotype showed up just a few times. The genes are TRBV7-3 and TRBJ1-1; D gene ambiguous. V shed 1 base and J shed 5 bases, with 8 bases lying between them. The germline V gene encodes CDR1 SGHTA and CDR2 FQGTGA. The CDR3 is 13 residues long. This chain's CDR3 is CASSLNPGTEAFF. Written as DNA, the CDR3 is TGTGCCAGCAGCTTAAATCCCGGGACTGAAGCTTTCTTT.

The rearrangement joins TRBV7-2 to TRBJ1-1, with D uncertain. Germline assignment: CDR1 SGHTA and CDR2 FQGNSA. The CDR3 consists of 13 residues. Trimming left V 0 bases short and J 6 bases short, with 8 bases between. As DNA, the CDR3 is TGTGCCAGCAGCTTAGCGCGAGAGGCTGAAGCTTTCTTT. Translation gives CASSLAREAEAFF. Looking up the rest from reference TRBV7-2 and TRBJ1-1 gives the full variable domain: GAGVSQSPSNKVTEKGKDVELRCDPISGHTALYWYRQSLGQGLEFLIYFQGNSAPDKSGLPSDRFSAERTGGSVSTLTIQRTQQEDSAVYLCASSLAREAEAFFGQGTRLTVV.

The gene calls are TRBV29-1 and TRBJ2-1, with D perhaps TRBD2 (5 bases). The CDR3 totals 12 residues. Deletions cut 3 bases from V and 11 bases from J, with 14 bases between. The germline V gene encodes CDR1 SQVTM and CDR2 ANQGSEA. CDR3 coding DNA: TGCAGCGTTGAGGTGGAGGCAGAAAAGCAGTTCTTC. This codes for CSVEVEAEKQFF.

The table lists this clonotype with a count of one. The junction departs from the called germline gene at one end, perhaps through a read error. Here the CDR3 reads CASFYTASGNGQFF. CDR3 sequence (DNA): TGTGCCAGCTTTTACACTGCTAGCGGCAATGGGCAGTTCTTC. V usage is TRBV6-1 and J usage is TRBJ2-5; TRBD2 matches at 7 bases. The DNA matches TRBJ2-1 better at its end, which makes the J call doubtful. The CDR3 extends over 14 amino acids. Per germline, CDR1 MNHNS and CDR2 SASEGT.

The table lists this clonotype with many counts. The rearrangement links TRBV19 to TRBJ2-6; D gene unclear. V was clipped by 7 bases and J by 1 base, with 8 bases between them. CDR3 length equals 14 residues. Germline V lookup: CDR1 LNHDA, CDR2 SQIVND (reference sequence). CDR3 region: CASNKGSGANVLTF. The CDR3, as DNA: TGTGCCAGTAATAAGGGTTCTGGGGCCAACGTCCTGACTTTC.

The rearrangement links TRBV4-1 to TRBJ1-1; D unclear. This CDR3 is built from 12 residues. The V gene's germline CDR1 is MGHRA and CDR2 YSYEKL. V was shortened by 7 bases and J by 8 bases, with 14 bases between the two germline ends. The CDR3 coding sequence is TGCGCCAGCACCAACGAAGCCTACGAAGCTTTCTTT. It specifies CASTNEAYEAFF.

The chain is built from TRBV12-3 or TRBV12-4 and TRBJ1-5, with a weak D call TRBD1 (5 bases). This CDR3 spans 14 amino acids. Trimming removed 5 bases from V and 1 base from J, with 9 bases in between. Here the CDR3 DNA reads TGTGCCAGCAGTCATGGGGCGAGCAATCAGCCCCAGCATTTT. It is translated as CASSHGASNQPQHF.

The CDR3 is CASRDLAGGPEFF. In DNA, the CDR3 is TGTGCCAGCAGGGATTTAGCGGGGGGGCCCGAGTTCTTC. The rearrangement joins TRBV3-1 to TRBJ2-1, with 11 bases aligning to TRBD2. V was pared by 6 bases and J by 14 bases, with 9 bases of the junction left unmatched. The CDR3 runs to 13 residues. Germline CDR1 LGHDT, CDR2 YNNKEL (reference sequence).

The CDR3 region is CASLKGQSAYEQYF. The CDR3 DNA reads as TGTGCCAGCCTTAAAGGACAGTCGGCTTACGAGCAGTACTTC. The chain combines TRBV2 with TRBJ2-7, with D tentatively TRBD1 (6 bases). Trimming took 8 bases from V and 4 from J, leaving 18 bases between them. The CDR3 length is 14 residues. Germline values: CDR1 SNHLY, CDR2 FYNNEI.

This clonotype turned up a few times. The chain is built from TRBV7-9 and TRBJ2-5; D might be TRBD1 (7 bases). V lost 5 bases and J lost 2, with 12 bases in between. Per germline, CDR1 SEHNR and CDR2 FQNEAQ (reference sequence). The CDR3 consists of 14 residues. For the CDR3, the DNA is TGTGCCAGCAGCCCGCGGGGACAGCAAGAGACCCAGTACTTC. Its translation is CASSPRGQQETQYF. Filled out from reference TRBV7-9 and TRBJ2-5, the complete variable domain reads DTGVSQNPRHKITKRGQNVTFRCDPISEHNRLYWYRQTLGQGPEFLTYFQNEAQLEKSRLLSDRFSAERPKGSFSTLEIQRTEQGDSAMYLCASSPRGQQETQYFGPGTRLLVL.

This clonotype came up a few times. The V and J genes are TRBV10-3 and TRBJ1-1; 7 bases are a match to TRBD1. Losses at the gene ends were 5 bases for V and 0 bases for J; bases not matched to a gene: 3. Germline CDR1 ENHRY, CDR2 SYGVKD. The CDR3 has 14 residues. The CDR3 loop is CAISRQGVNTEAFF. In DNA, the CDR3 is TGTGCCATCAGTAGACAGGGTGTGAACACTGAAGCTTTCTTT.

The chain links TRBV20-1 to TRBJ2-3, with TRBD2 as a possible D gene (6 bases). V was cut by 1 base and J by 2 bases, with 7 bases left in between. The CDR3 is 13 amino acids. Germline V gene data show CDR1 as DFQATT and CDR2 as SNEGSKA (reference sequence). In nucleotides, the CDR3 is TGCAGTGCTAGAGGCGGGACCACAGATACGCAGTATTTT. It specifies CSARGGTTDTQYF.

The rearrangement uses TRBV12-3 or TRBV12-4 and TRBJ2-5; D uncertain. This CDR3 region has 16 residues. Trimming shortened V by 0 bases and J by 2 bases, and 13 bases separated the two germline ends. This CDR3 is CASSLALGPAQETQYF. The CDR3 bases are TGTGCCAGCAGTTTAGCGCTCGGTCCAGCTCAAGAGACCCAGTACTTC.

Notes on this clonotype: Its ends do not fully match the called genes, so a read error is possible. The V and J genes are TRBV7-3 and TRBJ2-7; 7 nucleotides agree with TRBD2. CDR1 is SGHTA and CDR2 is FQGTGA in the germline V gene. This CDR3 comprises 14 residues. This chain's CDR3 is CASSLNGGRSEQCF. CDR3 nucleotides: TGTGCCAGCAGCTTAAACGGCGGGAGAAGCGAGCAGTGCTTC.

This chain uses TRBV2 with TRBJ1-4; D may be TRBD1 (5 bases). V lost 9 bases and J 4 bases, leaving 18 bases between the germline ends. This CDR3 spans 15 amino acids. Germline V gene data show CDR1 as SNHLY and CDR2 as FYNNEI. The CDR3 nucleotides are TGTGCCAGACCGGGACTGCCTCACAATAATGAAAAACTGTTTTTT. Translating it yields CARPGLPHNNEKLFF.

V usage is TRBV12-3 or TRBV12-4 and J usage is TRBJ1-1; possibly TRBD1 for D (6 bases). V lost 6 bases to trimming and J lost 3 bases, with 17 bases between them. The CDR3 length is 15 residues. The DNA for the CDR3 is TGTGCCAGCAGACCCAGGGACACTGTCGACACTGAAGCTTTCTTT. Its translation: CASRPRDTVDTEAFF.

This clonotype was picked up a small number of times. V is TRBV7-9 and J is TRBJ2-3, with 7 bases aligning to TRBD2. V trimming: 3 bases; J trimming: 2 bases; junction bases outside the gene matches: 11. The CDR3 contains 17 residues. The germline CDR1 and CDR2 sequences are SEHNR and FQNEAQ (reference sequence). In DNA form, the CDR3 reads TGTGCCAGCAGCTTGAAAGGGGCGGGAGAACCCACAGATACGCAGTATTTT. It codes for CASSLKGAGEPTDTQYF.

This clonotype was seen only a few times. The chain employs TRBV19 and TRBJ2-5; D is perhaps TRBD1 or TRBD2 (5 bases each). Per the germline V gene, CDR1 is LNHDA and CDR2 is SQIVND (reference sequence). The CDR3 consists of 14 residues. Between the trimmed V and J ends, which lost 6 bases and 2 bases, there was a span of 13 bases. CDR3 residues: CASRARGTQETQYF. The CDR3 DNA follows: TGTGCCAGTAGAGCGAGGGGCACTCAAGAGACCCAGTACTTC. Full variable domain (rest looked up from reference TRBV19 and TRBJ2-5): DGGITQSPKYLFRKEGQNVTLSCEQNLNHDAMYWYRQDPGQGLRLIYYSQIVNDFQKGDIAEGYSVSREKKESFPLTVTSAQKNPTAFYLCASRARGTQETQYFGPGTRLLVL.

The chain carries TRBV28 and TRBJ2-5; a possible D gene is TRBD2 (5 bases). The end of the DNA is better explained by TRBJ2-1, so the J call may be wrong. The CDR3 loop spans 14 amino acids. Per germline, CDR1 MDHEN and CDR2 SYDVKM. The chain's CDR3 is CASSFFLAGNEQFF. The CDR3 DNA reads as TGTGCCAGCAGTTTTTTCCTGGCGGGCAATGAGCAGTTCTTC.